Listed here are 3 T cell receptor beta chains from one sample, sequenced in a study of shared clonotypes between healthy human individuals. Only in-frame clones appear in the TCRdb table, and some are missing; sequencing was by immunoSEQ multiplex PCR. The sample records some 500,000 clones, 90% to 97% being singletons. Sequenced material: naive CD4+ T cells sorted from blood. Subset described: CD45RA+ positively selected. These TCRs come from a woman in her twenties or thirties in good health.

V is TRBV19 and J is TRBJ1-5; D uncertain. V dropped 3 bases and J dropped 0 bases, with 18 bases sitting between them. Germline V gene sequence: CDR1 LNHDA, CDR2 SQIVND (reference sequence). This CDR3 has 18 residues. The DNA of the CDR3 is TGTGCCAGTAGTATCGGCAGGTTACGGGATTATAGCAATCAGCCCCAGCATTTT. Protein product: CASSIGRLRDYSNQPQHF.

The genes are TRBV28 and TRBJ2-1, with 7 bases that match TRBD2. This CDR3 has 14 amino acids. The junction had 9 bases not matched to a gene; V was cut back by 5 bases and J by 8 bases. CDR1 MDHEN and CDR2 SYDVKM come from the germline V gene. Written as DNA, the CDR3 is TGTGCCAGCAGTCAGGGAGGGAGGACGTATGAGCAGTTCTTC. This codes for CASSQGGRTYEQFF.

This chain joins TRBV5-1 and TRBJ2-7; the D call may be TRBD1 or TRBD2 (5 bases each). In germline, CDR1 is SGHRS, CDR2 YFSETQ. CDR3 length: 14 residues. V was shortened by 4 bases and J by 0 bases, with 11 bases between the two germline ends. DNA for the CDR3: TGCGCCAGCAGCCCAGAGGGGAGCTCCTACGAGCAGTACTTC. Amino acid sequence: CASSPEGSSYEQYF.